The clone carrying this T cell receptor (beta chain) was detected only once. Its antigen is unidentified. TCRdb's copy holds only in-frame clones and misses some; the assay was immunoSEQ multiplex PCR. This table holds 6,200 or so clones, approximately 80% found once. This sample stems from a study of T cell clones after liver transplantation. Study-wide background: Three of the eight recipients were HCV-positive; the rest had non-autoimmune, non-viral transplant indications. At least one year of complete immunosuppression withdrawal without enzymes over twice normal defined tolerance. Study observations and caveats: In most of the 8 subjects, circulating graft-donor-reactive CD4 TCRbeta sequences fell significantly after transplant. Graft donor-reactive T cells possibly entered the graft instead of undergoing deletion.

V lost 0 bases and J lost 2, with 9 bases in between. The CDR3 contains 15 residues. From germline, CDR1 is SGHRS and CDR2 YFSETQ. This material consisted of CD8+ T cells from blood, taken approximately 3.5 years after liver transplant. This rearrangement joins TRBV5-1 to TRBJ1-5, with D unresolved. The TCR comes from a human patient who received a liver transplant. The graft donor may have contributed some T cells. The chain's CDR3 is CASSLEAGGNQPQHF. In DNA, the CDR3 is TGCGCCAGCAGCTTGGAGGCTGGGGGCAATCAGCCCCAGCATTTT.